The clone carrying this TCR beta chain was counted a few times. Its antigen is not known. Reverse transcription used approximately 500 ng RNA and constant-region primers for alpha and beta. Using multiplexing indices, alpha and beta chain libraries were generated apart by chain-specific third strand synthesis. TCRdb re-called the 5' RACE reads with MiXCR, one entry per CDR3 protein. The sample lists 15,000 to 17,000 distinct CDR3 sequences, roughly 7.5% seen once, with around 8% in the top ten. The repertoire came from unfractionated whole blood and reflected all unsorted peripheral T cells. This entry belongs to a study of HIV-infected patients and healthy controls. Study-wide points: Compared with controls, mean Gini indices were significantly raised in HIV-infected repertoires, possibly indicating oligoclonality. Healthy controls carried many MAIT alpha-chain CDR3s, while HIV+ repertoires had few.

The CDR3 totals 14 residues. Germline values: CDR1 WSHSY, CDR2 SAAADI. J was trimmed by 4 bases and V by 6 bases; bases with no gene match: 6. Specimen: blood. The TCR originated in an adult in good health. The rearrangement joins TRBV10-2 to TRBJ2-7; 10 bases align to TRBD1. CDR3 protein: CASRVTGGVYEQYF. The CDR3 DNA sequence: TGCGCCAGCAGAGTGACAGGGGGCGTGTACGAGCAGTACTTC.